The present T cell receptor (beta chain) was sequenced within a study of blood T cell repertoires in COVID-19. Study at large: Recovered Cohort 3 donors showed two negative PCRs, clearance, or symptom resolution.

Germline CDR1 is MNHEY and CDR2 is SMNVEV (reference sequence). The CDR3 is made up of 16 amino acids. Deletions cut 7 bases from V and 2 bases from J, with 19 bases between. Profiled with immunoSEQ multiplex PCR; TCRdb holds only in-frame clones, not every one. The sample gives more than 300,000 clones, 70% to 90% of which show up once; 1.5% to 2.5% is in the top ten. The chain recombines TRBV27 with TRBJ2-3; TRBD1 might be the D (5 bases). The clonotype was recovered from a middle-aged man in a cohort exposed to, infected with or recovered from COVID-19 (not recorded which). Sequencing was performed on PBMCs or T cells enriched from blood (not recorded which). The CDR3 region is CASNRQKTLTTDTQYF. DNA of the CDR3: TGTGCCAGCAACCGACAGAAAACACTAACCACAGATACGCAGTATTTT.